The rows below give T cell receptor beta chains drawn from one sample of a study of blood T cells in healthy people across ages. TCRdb redid the calling of the 5' RACE reads with MiXCR, one entry per CDR3 protein. The profile covers about 1.4 million distinct CDR3 sequences, with 59% appearing a single time and roughly 6.3% taken by the ten largest. Material for sequencing was blood. These TCRs come from a man younger than 30 in good health. The CDR3 runs from the conserved cysteine through the conserved F or W.

v_gene,j_gene,CDR3aa
TRBV27,.,CASCGQGNGETQYF
TRBV27,TRBJ1-2,CASSLDPGLRGYTF
TRBV24-1,TRBJ2-2,CATSDVETGADAGELFF
TRBV6-5,TRBJ2-7,CASRRDRRTYEQYF
TRBV27,TRBJ1-3,CASRPGTGYGNTIYF
TRBV6-6,.,CASKAGLNEQYF
TRBV10-3,TRBJ2-7,CAISDWAGGSYEQYF
TRBV4-1,TRBJ1-5,CASSQTRWNQPQHF
TRBV21-1,TRBJ2-5,CASPRAGGQETQYF
TRBV3-1,TRBJ2-1,CASGGYHEQFF
TRBV7-9,TRBJ1-5,CASSLEGSQPQHF
TRBV6-1,TRBJ2-2,CASSEPPDPTGELFF
TRBV4-1,TRBJ2-1,CASSQVQGKDDNEQFF
TRBV7-9,TRBJ1-6,CASSFADWTGGRSPLHF
TRBV29-1,TRBJ1-2,CSARSQGFNYGYTF
TRBV29-1,TRBJ1-5,CSVVQGGGNQPQHF
TRBV20-1,TRBJ2-1,CSALIRTYNEQFF
TRBV7-2,TRBJ1-2,CASSPHRGRGGYTF
TRBV7-2,TRBJ2-6,CASSLVANVLTF
TRBV15,TRBJ2-2,CATSRVARASTGELFF
TRBV27,TRBJ2-1,CASRTPNEQFF
TRBV4-1,TRBJ1-5,CASSQYWTVNQPQHF
TRBV13,TRBJ2-3,CASSLVAPLGDTQYF
TRBV7-9,TRBJ2-5,CASSMDNQETQYF
TRBV10-3,TRBJ2-1,CAVRWAGHINNEQFF
TRBV7-2,TRBJ2-2,CASSSWTVGIYAGELFF
TRBV4-2,TRBJ2-2,CASSQVVGQNTGELFF
TRBV5-6,TRBJ2-1,CASSKGQFSYNEQFF
TRBV20-1,TRBJ2-7,CSADEGREDYEQYF
TRBV5-6,TRBJ2-1,CASSFDDGNNEQFF
TRBV2,.,CASTRDRGREQYF
TRBV15,TRBJ2-1,CATSSTSGPLNEQFF
TRBV29-1,TRBJ1-2,CSVGGSGGGMVGYIF
TRBV3-1,TRBJ1-6,CASSQVWGRRNSPLHF
TRBV10-3,TRBJ2-5,CAIGGGGRSETQYF
TRBV28,TRBJ1-1,CASSSRADEAFF
TRBV7-9,TRBJ2-3,CASSFPASIDTQYF
TRBV27,TRBJ2-3,CASGSLGGLVTDTQYF
TRBV28,TRBJ1-2,CASSSHGQVNYGYTF
TRBV6-2/TRBV6-3,TRBJ1-5,CASNTGGRNQPQHF
TRBV29-1,TRBJ2-5,CSVEPYIRGETQYF
TRBV10-3,TRBJ2-3,CAISESGADTQYF
TRBV27,TRBJ2-6,CASSPGAPGANVLTF
TRBV15,TRBJ1-3,CATSRDPLSFSGNTIYF
TRBV27,TRBJ2-4,CASIRGAIQYF
TRBV27,TRBJ2-7,CASSLGPDYEQYF
TRBV27,TRBJ1-2,CASSSPGGYYGYTF
TRBV7-9,TRBJ2-1,CASSLAQGTYNEQFF